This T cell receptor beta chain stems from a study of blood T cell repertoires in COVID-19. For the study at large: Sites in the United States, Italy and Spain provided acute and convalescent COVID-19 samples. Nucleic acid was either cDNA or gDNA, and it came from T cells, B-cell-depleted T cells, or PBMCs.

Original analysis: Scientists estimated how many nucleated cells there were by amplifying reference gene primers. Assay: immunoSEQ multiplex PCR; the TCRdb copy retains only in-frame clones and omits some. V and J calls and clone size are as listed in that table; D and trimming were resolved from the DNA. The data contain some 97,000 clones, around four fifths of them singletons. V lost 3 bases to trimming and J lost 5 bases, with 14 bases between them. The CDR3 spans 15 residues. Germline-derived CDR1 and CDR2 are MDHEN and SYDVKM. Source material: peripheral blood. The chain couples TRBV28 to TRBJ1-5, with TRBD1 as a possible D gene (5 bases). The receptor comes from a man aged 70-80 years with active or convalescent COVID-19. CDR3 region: CASSLGGADYQPQHF. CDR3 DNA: TGTGCCAGCAGTTTGGGTGGGGCAGATTATCAGCCCCAGCATTTT.